This entry features one T cell receptor (beta chain) sequence. What it binds is not known. The data belong to a study of Tregs in tolerant kidney transplant recipients. Clones were read by immunoSEQ multiplex PCR, and TCRdb kept only the in-frame ones, dropping some. This sample carries some 21,000 clones, 81% of them seen once, and the ten largest clones take under 30%. Recipients received nonmyeloablative bone marrow transplants from related graft donors, with transient mixed chimerism. The study, taken as a whole, reports: Changing PCR primers prevented nucleotide comparison between some patients' samples. Biological reproducibility was not directly addressed, but technical replication error appeared minimal.

This receptor was identified in a human patient who received a combined kidney and bone marrow transplant. Some T cells may possibly be graft donor cells. This material consisted of CD8+ T cells from blood (PBMCs), taken 6 months after the transplant.

The CDR3 loop reads CASSDSGGANVLTF. The CDR3 nucleotides are TGTGCCAGCAGTGATTCAGGGGGGGCCAACGTCCTGACTTTC. This chain joins TRBV6-1 and TRBJ2-6; the D gene is possibly TRBD1 (5 bases). V was trimmed by 3 bases and J by 4 bases, leaving 7 bases between them. Germline V CDR1 and CDR2: MNHNS, SASEGT. The CDR3 spans 14 residues.